These 15 T cell receptor beta chains were sequenced from one sample in a study of blood T cells in healthy people across ages. The use of a sample-barcoded 5' primer and a J-beta primer mix characterized a second PCR of 7 to 11 cycles. Each CDR3 protein is one row after TCRdb ran MiXCR on the 5' RACE reads. The data show 630,000 or so distinct CDR3 sequences, about 32% seen once. Source material: blood. The receptors here all came from a woman of 80 years or more in good health.

This clonotype was recorded many times. The chain employs TRBV10-3 and TRBJ2-7; TRBD1 matches at 9 bases. The junction had 6 bases not matched to a gene; V was cut back by 0 bases and J by 0 bases. From germline, CDR1 is ENHRY and CDR2 SYGVKD. The CDR3 has 17 residues. In DNA, the CDR3 is TGTGCCATCAGTGAGTCCTGGACAGGGGCCAACTCCTACGAGCAGTACTTC. It codes for CAISESWTGANSYEQYF.

This clonotype was found many times. The chain couples TRBV30 to TRBJ2-3, with D unresolved. Looked up from germline, CDR1 is GTSNPN and CDR2 is SVGIG (reference sequence). V was shortened by 0 bases and J by 5 bases, with 6 bases between the two germline ends. There are 12 residues in the CDR3. The CDR3 DNA reads TGTGCCTGGAGTGTGCGTGGAGATACGCAGTATTTT. This gives the protein CAWSVRGDTQYF. Looking up the rest from reference TRBV30 and TRBJ2-3 gives the full variable domain: SQTIHQWPATLVQPVGSPLSLECTVEGTSNPNLYWYRQAAGRGLQLLFYSVGIGQISSEVPQNLSASRPQDRQFILSSKKLLLSDSGFYLCAWSVRGDTQYFGPGTRLTVL.

This clonotype was counted between two and nine times. A read error may explain this, as a much larger clone is one base away. The J gene is TRBJ2-7, the V gene TRBV20-1, with D perhaps matching TRBD2 (7 bases). The germline V and J ends were trimmed by 1 base and 7 bases, with 17 bases remaining between them. CDR3 length equals 14 residues. The germline V gene has CDR1 DFQATT and CDR2 SNEGSKA (reference sequence). The CDR3 DNA reads as TGCAGTGCTAGAGTCCGGGGGGCCGTTCTTGAGCAGTACTTC. Its protein product is CSARVRGAVLEQYF.

This clonotype was detected many times. V gene TRBV5-5 combines with J gene TRBJ2-7; D uncertain. CDR1 and CDR2 (germline): SGHKS, YYEKEE (reference sequence). Trimming took 3 bases from V and 5 from J, leaving 12 bases between them. CDR3 length: 13 amino acids. The CDR3 sequence is CASSSRIVDEQYF. The CDR3 DNA follows: TGTGCCAGCAGCTCCAGGATCGTCGACGAGCAGTACTTC.

In this sample, this clonotype turned up once. The chain recombines TRBV20-1 with TRBJ1-2, with unresolved D. Trimming cost V 2 bases and J 6 bases, with 7 bases left between them. Per germline, CDR1 DFQATT and CDR2 SNEGSKA (reference sequence). The CDR3 extends over 11 amino acids. CDR3 bases: TGCAGTGCTAGAAGCATGGATGGCTACACCTTC. Protein sequence: CSARSMDGYTF.

This clonotype turned up a few times. The J gene is TRBJ2-4, the V gene TRBV5-1, with D maybe TRBD1 (5 bases). The CDR3 is 14 residues long. Germline CDR1 and CDR2: SGHRS and YFSETQ. Trimming shortened V by 2 bases and J by 6 bases, and 12 bases separated the two germline ends. The CDR3 spells CASSFNSQGNIQYF. The DNA of the CDR3 is TGCGCCAGCAGCTTTAATTCCCAGGGAAACATTCAGTACTTC.

This clonotype was seen ten or more times. The rearrangement joins TRBV20-1 to TRBJ2-1; D not certain. Germline V gene lookup returns CDR1 DFQATT and CDR2 SNEGSKA (reference sequence). V was trimmed by 6 bases and J by 1 base, leaving 13 bases between them. The CDR3 sequence is 14 residues long. The CDR3 region is CSALDLTSYNEQFF. In DNA form, the CDR3 reads TGCAGTGCCTTAGACTTGACTTCCTACAATGAGCAGTTCTTC.

This clonotype was observed many times. The chain joins TRBV24-1 to TRBJ2-1; the D gene could be TRBD1 or TRBD2 (6 bases each). The V gene lost 5 bases and the J gene lost 7 bases, with 17 bases spanning the gap. Germline V lookup: CDR1 KGHDR, CDR2 SFDVKD. The CDR3 totals 15 residues. CDR3 sequence (DNA): TGTGCCACCAGTGCTCCCGCCGGGGGCGCGAATGAGCAGTTCTTC. Translating gives CATSAPAGGANEQFF.

At least ten counts were recorded for this clonotype. The chain joins TRBV7-2 to TRBJ2-1; 9 bases align to TRBD2. The CDR3 has 17 residues. Germline V gene lookup returns CDR1 SGHTA and CDR2 FQGNSA. J lost 6 bases, V lost 7 bases, and 16 bases had no gene match. Written as DNA, the CDR3 is TGTGCCAGCACCTCATGGGCGGGGGGGCTTGTATCCAATGAGCAGTTCTTC. Protein: CASTSWAGGLVSNEQFF.

The gene calls are TRBV4-1 and TRBJ2-7; 9 nucleotides align to TRBD1. Trimming took 0 bases from V and 7 from J; bases not matched to a gene: 7. CDR3 size: 15 residues. From germline, CDR1 is MGHRA and CDR2 YSYEKL. As DNA, the CDR3 is TGCGCCAGCAGCCAAGAATACAACAGGGGGCGTGAGCAGTACTTC. As protein: CASSQEYNRGREQYF.

The sample holds many counts of this clonotype. The chain employs TRBV5-6 and TRBJ1-2; possible D gene TRBD1, 5 bases. Trimming removed 3 bases from V and 5 bases from J, with 8 bases in between. CDR1 is SGHDT and CDR2 is YYEEEE in the germline V gene. CDR3 size: 12 residues. As DNA, the CDR3 is TGTGCCAGCAGCTCCTGGGGGTATGGCTACACCTTC. Encoded protein: CASSSWGYGYTF.

This clonotype was detected ten times or more. V and J are TRBV3-1 and TRBJ2-3, with unresolved D. The V and J ends lost 0 bases and 0 bases respectively, with 7 bases between them. Germline V gene sequence: CDR1 LGHDT, CDR2 YNNKEL (reference sequence). This CDR3 has 15 residues. CDR3 in amino acids: CASSQDQTSTDTQYF. CDR3 coding DNA: TGTGCCAGCAGCCAAGACCAAACTAGCACAGATACGCAGTATTTT.

In this sample, this clonotype turned up many times. V usage is TRBV19 and J usage is TRBJ2-1, with a weak D call TRBD2 (6 bases). CDR3 length: 15 amino acids. Trimming left V 4 bases short and J 7 bases short, with 17 bases between. Germline assignment: CDR1 LNHDA and CDR2 SQIVND (reference sequence). Here the CDR3 DNA reads TGTGCCAGTAGTAGGGGGGACCCGCGGGTGAATGAGCAGTTCTTC. Residues: CASSRGDPRVNEQFF.

This clonotype has a single count. A junction boundary mismatches the germline segment, possibly from a read error. The J gene is TRBJ2-1, the V gene TRBV7-2; D possibly matches TRBD1 or TRBD2 (6 bases each). The CDR3 is made up of 17 amino acids. Germline CDR1 is SGHTA and CDR2 is FQGNSA. The CDR3 nucleotides are TGTGCCGGCAGCTTAGCGCGGGCAGTGGGGGCGGGGTATGAGCAGTTCTTC. Protein sequence: CAGSLARAVGAGYEQFF.

In regard to this clonotype: A much larger clone lies one base from this, so it may be a read error. The chain uses TRBV11-2 and TRBJ2-5; TRBD1 agrees at 9 bases. Matching the DNA end better, TRBJ2-7 makes the J call doubtful. The CDR3 is made up of 14 amino acids. Germline V gene sequence: CDR1 SGHAT, CDR2 FQNNGV. Here the CDR3 reads CVSSLVLTGGEQYF. CDR3 nucleotide sequence: TGTGTCAGCAGCTTAGTTTTGACAGGGGGCGAGCAGTACTTC.